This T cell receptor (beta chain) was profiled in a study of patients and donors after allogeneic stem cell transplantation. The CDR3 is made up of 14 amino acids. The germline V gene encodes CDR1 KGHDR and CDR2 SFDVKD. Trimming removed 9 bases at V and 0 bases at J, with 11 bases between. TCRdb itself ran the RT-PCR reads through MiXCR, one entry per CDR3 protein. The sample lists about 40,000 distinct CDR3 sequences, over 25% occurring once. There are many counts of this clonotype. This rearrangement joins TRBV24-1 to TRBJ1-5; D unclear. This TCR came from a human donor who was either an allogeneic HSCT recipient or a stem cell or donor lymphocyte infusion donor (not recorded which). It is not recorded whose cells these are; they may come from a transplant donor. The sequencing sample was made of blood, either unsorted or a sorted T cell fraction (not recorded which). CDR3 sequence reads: CATQDSDSNQPQHF. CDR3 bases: TGTGCCACCCAAGACTCGGATAGCAATCAGCCCCAGCATTTT.